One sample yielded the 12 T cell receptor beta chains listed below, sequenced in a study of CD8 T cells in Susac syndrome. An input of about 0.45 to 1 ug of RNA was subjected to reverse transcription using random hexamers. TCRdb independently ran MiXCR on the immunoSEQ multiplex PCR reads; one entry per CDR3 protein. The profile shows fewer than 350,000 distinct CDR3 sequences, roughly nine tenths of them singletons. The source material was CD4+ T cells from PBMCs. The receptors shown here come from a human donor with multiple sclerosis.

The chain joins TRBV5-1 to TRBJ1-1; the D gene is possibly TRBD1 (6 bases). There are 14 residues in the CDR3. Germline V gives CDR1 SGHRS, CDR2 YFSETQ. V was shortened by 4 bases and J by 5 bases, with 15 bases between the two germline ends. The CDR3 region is CASSPQGPGTEAFF. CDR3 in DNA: TGCGCCAGCAGCCCACAGGGACCGGGGACTGAAGCTTTCTTT.

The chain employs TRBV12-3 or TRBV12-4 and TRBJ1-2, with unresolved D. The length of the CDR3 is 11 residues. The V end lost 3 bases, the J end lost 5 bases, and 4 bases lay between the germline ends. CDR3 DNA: TGTGCCAGCAGTTTCTCTTATGGCTACACCTTC. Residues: CASSFSYGYTF.

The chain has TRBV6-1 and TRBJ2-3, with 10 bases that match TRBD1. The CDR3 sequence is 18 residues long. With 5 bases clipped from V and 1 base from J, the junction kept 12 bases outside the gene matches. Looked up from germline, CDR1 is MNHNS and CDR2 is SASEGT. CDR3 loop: CASSPATGGIGGTDTQYF. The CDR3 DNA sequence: TGTGCCAGCAGTCCGGCGACAGGGGGCATTGGGGGCACAGATACGCAGTATTTT.

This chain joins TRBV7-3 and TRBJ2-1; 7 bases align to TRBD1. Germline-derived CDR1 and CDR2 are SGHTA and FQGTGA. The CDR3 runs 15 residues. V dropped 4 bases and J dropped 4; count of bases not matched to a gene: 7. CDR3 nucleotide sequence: TGTGCCAGCAGCTCCCTGGGACAGCTGTACAATGAGCAGTTCTTC. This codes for CASSSLGQLYNEQFF.

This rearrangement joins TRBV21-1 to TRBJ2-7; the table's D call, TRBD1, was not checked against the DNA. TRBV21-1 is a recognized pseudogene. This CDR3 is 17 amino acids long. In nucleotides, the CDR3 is TGTGCCAGCAGCAAAGGTGGGGTCGGACATATTAACTACGAGCAGTACTTC. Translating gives CASSKGGVGHINYEQYF.

Here the CDR3 reads CASSFRGSSYNEQFF. Written as DNA, the CDR3 is TGTGCCAGCAGCTTTCGCGGAAGCTCCTACAATGAGCAGTTCTTC. This chain uses TRBV7-9 with TRBJ2-1; D is uncertain. V dropped 3 bases and J dropped 0 bases, with 9 bases sitting between them. The CDR3 has 15 residues. Germline CDR1 reads SEHNR; CDR2 reads FQNEAQ (reference sequence). The full variable domain, completed using reference TRBV7-9 and TRBJ2-1, is DTGVSQNPRHKITKRGQNVTFRCDPISEHNRLYWYRQTLGQGPEFLTYFQNEAQLEKSRLLSDRFSAERPKGSFSTLEIQRTEQGDSAMYLCASSFRGSSYNEQFFGPGTRLTVL.

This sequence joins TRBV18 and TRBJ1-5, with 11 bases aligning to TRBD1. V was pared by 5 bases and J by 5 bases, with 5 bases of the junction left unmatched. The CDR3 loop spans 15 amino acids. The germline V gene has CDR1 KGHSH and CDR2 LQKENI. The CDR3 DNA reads TGTGCCAGCTCAGGACAGGGGGCAGGGGATCAGCCCCAGCATTTT. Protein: CASSGQGAGDQPQHF.

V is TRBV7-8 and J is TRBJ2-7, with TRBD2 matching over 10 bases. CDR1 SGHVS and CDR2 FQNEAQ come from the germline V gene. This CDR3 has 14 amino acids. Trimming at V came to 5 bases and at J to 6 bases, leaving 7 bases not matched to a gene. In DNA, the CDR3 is TGTGCCAGCAGCCGGACTAGCGGAATTGGCGAGCAGTACTTC. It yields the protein CASSRTSGIGEQYF. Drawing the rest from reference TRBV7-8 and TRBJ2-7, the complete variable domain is GAGVSQSPRYKVAKRGQDVALRCDPISGHVSLFWYQQALGQGPEFLTYFQNEAQLDKSGLPSDRFFAERPEGSVSTLKIQRTQQEDSAVYLCASSRTSGIGEQYFGPGTRLTVT.

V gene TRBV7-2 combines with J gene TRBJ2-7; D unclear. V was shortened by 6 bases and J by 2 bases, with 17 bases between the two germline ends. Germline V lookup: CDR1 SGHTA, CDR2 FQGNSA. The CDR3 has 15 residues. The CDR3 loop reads CASSPDASRAYEQYF. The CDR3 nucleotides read TGTGCCAGCAGTCCGGACGCGTCTCGAGCCTACGAGCAGTACTTC. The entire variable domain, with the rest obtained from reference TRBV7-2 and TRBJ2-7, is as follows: GAGVSQSPSNKVTEKGKDVELRCDPISGHTALYWYRQSLGQGLEFLIYFQGNSAPDKSGLPSDRFSAERTGGSVSTLTIQRTQQEDSAVYLCASSPDASRAYEQYFGPGTRLTVT.

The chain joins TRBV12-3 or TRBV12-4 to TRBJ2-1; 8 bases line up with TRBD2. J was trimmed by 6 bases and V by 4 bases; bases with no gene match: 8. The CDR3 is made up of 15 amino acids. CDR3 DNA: TGTGCCAGCAGTTGGAGCGGGAGTTTGATCAATGAGCAGTTCTTC. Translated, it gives CASSWSGSLINEQFF.

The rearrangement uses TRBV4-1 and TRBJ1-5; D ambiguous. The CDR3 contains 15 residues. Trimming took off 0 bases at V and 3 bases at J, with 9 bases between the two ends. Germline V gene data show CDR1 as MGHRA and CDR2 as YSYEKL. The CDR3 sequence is CASSQDRNFNQPQHF. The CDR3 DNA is TGCGCCAGCAGCCAAGATCGCAACTTCAATCAGCCCCAGCATTTT.

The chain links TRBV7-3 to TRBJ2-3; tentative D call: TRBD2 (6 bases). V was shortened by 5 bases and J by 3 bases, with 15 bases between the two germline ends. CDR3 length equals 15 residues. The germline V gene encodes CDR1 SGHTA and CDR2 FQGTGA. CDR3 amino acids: CASSPSGTLTDTQYF. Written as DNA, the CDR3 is TGTGCCAGCAGCCCCTCGGGGACTTTAACAGATACGCAGTATTTT.